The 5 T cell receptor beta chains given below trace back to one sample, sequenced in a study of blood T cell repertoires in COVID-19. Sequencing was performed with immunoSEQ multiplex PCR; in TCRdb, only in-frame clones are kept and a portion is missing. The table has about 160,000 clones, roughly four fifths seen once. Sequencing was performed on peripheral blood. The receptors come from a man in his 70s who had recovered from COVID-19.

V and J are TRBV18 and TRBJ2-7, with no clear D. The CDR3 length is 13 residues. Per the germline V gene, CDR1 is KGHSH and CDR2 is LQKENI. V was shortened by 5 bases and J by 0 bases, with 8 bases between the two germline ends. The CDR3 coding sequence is TGTGCCAGCTCAGATGACACCTCCTACGAGCAGTACTTC. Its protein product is CASSDDTSYEQYF.

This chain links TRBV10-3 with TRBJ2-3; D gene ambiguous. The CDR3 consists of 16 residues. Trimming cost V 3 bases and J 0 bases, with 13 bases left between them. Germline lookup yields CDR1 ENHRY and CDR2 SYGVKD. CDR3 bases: TGTGCCATCAGTGACCTTCCTCGCGCCAGCACAGATACGCAGTATTTT. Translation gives CAISDLPRASTDTQYF.

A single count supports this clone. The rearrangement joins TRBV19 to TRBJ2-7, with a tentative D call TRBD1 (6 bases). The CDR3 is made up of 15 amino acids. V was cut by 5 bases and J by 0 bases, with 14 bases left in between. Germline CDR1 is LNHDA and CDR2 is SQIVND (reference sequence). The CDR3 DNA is TGTGCCAGTAGTGTTGGACAGCAAATCTCCTACGAGCAGTACTTC. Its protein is CASSVGQQISYEQYF. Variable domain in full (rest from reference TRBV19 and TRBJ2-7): DGGITQSPKYLFRKEGQNVTLSCEQNLNHDAMYWYRQDPGQGLRLIYYSQIVNDFQKGDIAEGYSVSREKKESFPLTVTSAQKNPTAFYLCASSVGQQISYEQYFGPGTRLTVT.

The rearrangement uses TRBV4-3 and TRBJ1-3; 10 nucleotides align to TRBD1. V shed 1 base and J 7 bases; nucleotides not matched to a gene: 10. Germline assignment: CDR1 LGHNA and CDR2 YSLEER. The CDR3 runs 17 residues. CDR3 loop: CASSQGEGQGVWNTIYF. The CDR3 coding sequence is TGCGCCAGCAGCCAAGGAGAAGGACAGGGGGTATGGAACACCATATATTTT.

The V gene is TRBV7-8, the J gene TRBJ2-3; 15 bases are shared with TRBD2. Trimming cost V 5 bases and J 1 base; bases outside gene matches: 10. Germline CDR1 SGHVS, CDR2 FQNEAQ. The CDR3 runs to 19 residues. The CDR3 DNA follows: TGTGCCAGCAGCCCAATATTCGGACTAGCGGGAGGGGGCACAGATACGCAGTATTTT. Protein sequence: CASSPIFGLAGGGTDTQYF.